The clone carrying this T cell receptor beta chain appeared many times. What it recognizes is unknown. The data were obtained in a study of early T cells in non-severe SARS-CoV-2 infection. Study-level results: There was a bias toward anti-spike CD8 responses in VDJdb matching, which missed private and CD4 specificities.

The TCR library protocol was used to attach unique molecular identifiers. These identifiers were attached to individual cDNA molecules. TCRdb ran MiXCR on the 5' RACE reads and lists one entry per CDR3 protein. The sample consists of about 22,000 distinct CDR3 sequences, over 4% of them appearing once. The sequencing input was whole blood. The receptor's source is an adult who was a healthcare worker with PCR-confirmed SARS-CoV-2 infection or an uninfected control (not recorded which).

The CDR3 here is CASSDPERYEQYF. The DNA of the CDR3 is TGTGCCAGCAGTGACCCCGAACGTTACGAGCAGTACTTC. The rearrangement joins TRBV28 to TRBJ2-7; no clear D. This CDR3 comprises 13 residues. Between the trimmed V and J ends, which lost 5 bases and 4 bases, there was a span of 12 bases. CDR1 MDHEN and CDR2 SYDVKM come from the germline V gene.